The source of this T cell receptor beta chain is a study of blood T cell repertoires in COVID-19. Background on the study: The United States, Italy and Spain were the sources of the acute and convalescent COVID-19 samples.

The table came from immunoSEQ multiplex PCR; TCRdb's copy has only in-frame clones and leaves some out. Here the sample spans some 220,000 clones, approximately 85% being singletons. CDR3 size: 15 residues. Trimming left V 4 bases short and J 6 bases short, with 18 bases between. Germline loops: CDR1 MGHDK, CDR2 SYGVNS. Sample: peripheral blood. The J gene is TRBJ1-2, the V gene TRBV25-1; D is perhaps TRBD1 (5 bases). The TCR originated in a man between 50 and 59 years old with COVID-19, enrolled during active disease. For the CDR3, the DNA is TGTGCCAGCAGTGGGGGCGCACCGACCAACCATGGCTACACCTTC. As protein: CASSGGAPTNHGYTF.